These 8 T cell receptor beta chains share one sample of origin, sequenced in a study of blood T cell repertoires in COVID-19. Clones were read by immunoSEQ multiplex PCR, and TCRdb kept only the in-frame ones, dropping some. The sample lists over 50,000 clones, 70% to 90% occurring once. The sequenced sample consisted of peripheral blood. All receptors come from a man aged 60-69 years with acute or convalescent COVID-19.

The rearrangement links TRBV30 to TRBJ2-4, with a possible D match to TRBD1 (6 bases). This CDR3 is built from 14 residues. In germline, CDR1 is GTSNPN, CDR2 SVGIG (reference sequence). Trimming shortened V by 3 bases and J by 7 bases, and 16 bases separated the two germline ends. The CDR3 is CAWSPGVGGNIQYF. As DNA, the CDR3 is TGTGCCTGGAGCCCAGGGGTAGGTGGGAACATTCAGTACTTC.

The V call is TRBV4-3, the J call TRBJ1-2; the D gene is possibly TRBD1 (6 bases). This CDR3 contains 15 residues. CDR1 is LGHNA and CDR2 is YSLEER in the germline V gene. The germline V and J ends were trimmed by 5 bases and 4 bases, with 17 bases remaining between them. The CDR3 sequence is CASSMGSSGAYGYTF. CDR3 DNA sequence: TGCGCCAGCAGCATGGGGTCGTCAGGGGCCTATGGCTACACCTTC.

J is TRBJ1-2 and V is TRBV7-8, with 10 bases identical to TRBD1. The length of the CDR3 is 14 residues. The V gene end was trimmed by 1 base and the J gene end by 6 bases; junction bases not matched to a gene: 2. CDR1 and CDR2 (germline): SGHVS, FQNEAQ. The CDR3 sequence is CASSLGDRGHGYTF. The DNA of the CDR3 is TGTGCCAGCAGCTTAGGAGACAGGGGGCATGGCTACACCTTC.

The chain has TRBV9 and TRBJ1-1; 9 positions match TRBD1. This CDR3 is built from 16 residues. The V gene's germline CDR1 is SGDLS and CDR2 YYNGEE. V lost 1 base and J lost 1; bases outside the gene matches: 5. The CDR3 DNA reads as TGTGCCAGCAGCGTAAGGGGGGACAGGGCGAACACTGAAGCTTTCTTT. Amino acid sequence: CASSVRGDRANTEAFF.

The rearrangement uses TRBV12-3 or TRBV12-4 and TRBJ1-2; 7 bases align to TRBD1. This CDR3 region has 13 residues. V gave up 5 bases and J gave up 5 bases; unmatched junction bases: 5. CDR3 amino acids: CASSVGTEYGYTF. The DNA for the CDR3 is TGTGCCAGCAGTGTTGGGACAGAGTATGGCTACACCTTC.

The sample holds one count of this clone. The J gene is TRBJ1-6, the V gene TRBV6-5, with D possibly matching TRBD1 (5 bases). Germline V lookup: CDR1 MNHEY, CDR2 SVGAGI. V dropped 6 bases and J dropped 9 bases, with 12 bases sitting between them. The CDR3 covers 13 residues. CDR3 coding DNA: TGTGCCAGCAGACGCCTTAGGGGTTCACCCCTCCACTTT. It encodes CASRRLRGSPLHF.

The rearrangement joins TRBV30 to TRBJ1-2; a possible D gene is TRBD1 (6 bases). The CDR3 length is 10 residues. Germline CDR1 and CDR2: GTSNPN and SVGIG (reference sequence). V lost 7 bases and J 4 bases, leaving 7 bases between the germline ends. CDR3 residues: CASQGYGYTF. DNA of the CDR3: TGTGCCTCACAGGGCTATGGCTACACCTTC.

The rearrangement joins TRBV5-4 to TRBJ2-3; D might be TRBD2 (6 bases). This CDR3 has 14 residues. Per the germline V gene, CDR1 is SGHNT and CDR2 is YYREEE (reference sequence). V dropped 3 bases and J dropped 5 bases, with 13 bases sitting between them. The CDR3 coding sequence is TGTGCCAGCAGCTCGGGACTCCCCCTAGATACGCAGTATTTT. Translated, it gives CASSSGLPLDTQYF.